Below, one T cell receptor (beta chain) is given with its context. As yet, its antigen is unknown. These data are taken from a study of regulatory T cells in long-lasting Graves disease. Both iRepertoire HTBI primers and Arm-PCR of CDR3 regions were used to build the TCR beta libraries. Via MiXCR, TCRdb re-called the multiplex PCR reads, giving one row per CDR3 protein. Of around 480,000 distinct CDR3 sequences listed, 16% were seen once; the top ten hold 9% to 15%. Time point of the sample: newly diagnosed GD, antithyroid drugs for less than 3 months. From RNA extracted from PBMCs, the TCR library was made. Overall study results and limits: Persistent disease favored TRBV28, TRBJ1-2 and TRBJ2-5.

V lost 3 bases and J 1 base, leaving 6 bases between the germline ends. There are 12 residues in the CDR3. CDR1 is SQVTM, CDR2 ANQGSEA, per germline. This sample was shared with a second study, whose subject was T cells in Graves' hyperthyroidism and ophthalmopathy. From that paper: Diagnosis relied on clinical symptoms, serum thyroxine and TRAb, thyroid ultrasound and orbital computed tomography. A set of HTBI primers served as the primers for a first-round RT-PCR of the TCR CDR3. The blood repertoire included most of the expanded thyroid clonotypes above 0.001.

The V and J genes are TRBV29-1 and TRBJ1-1; D unresolved. This TCR was sampled from a man aged 35-49 years with Graves disease. The sample consisted of peripheral blood mononuclear cells (PBMCs), taken at new diagnosis, from a patient treated with antithyroid drugs. CDR3 loop: CSVDNQNTEAFF. CDR3 nucleotides: TGCAGCGTTGACAACCAGAACACTGAAGCTTTCTTT.